Detailed here is one T cell receptor beta chain. This sample was included in a study of blood T cell repertoires in COVID-19. Only in-frame clones appear in the TCRdb table, and some are missing; sequencing was by immunoSEQ multiplex PCR. The top ten clones hold 2% to 3% of a sample with 90,000 to 130,000 clones, roughly 88% of them seen once. The sequence was obtained from a human donor in a cohort sampled during active COVID-19. What was sequenced was peripheral blood.

The CDR3 sequence: CASSLVFSGSSYEQYF. In DNA, the CDR3 is TGCGCCAGCAGCTTGGTGTTCAGTGGCAGCTCCTACGAGCAGTACTTC. This chain joins TRBV5-1 and TRBJ2-7; D remains ambiguous. Per germline, CDR1 SGHRS and CDR2 YFSETQ. V gave up 0 bases and J gave up 0 bases, with 13 bases separating them. The CDR3 runs 16 residues.